This T cell receptor beta chain was recorded in a study of cytomegalovirus exposure and HLA in healthy donors. The study, taken as a whole, reports: The authors later found most CMV-associated TCR beta chains appeared HLA-restricted.

In the PCR, 60 Vbeta and 13 Jbeta primers were used. Clones were read by immunoSEQ multiplex PCR, and TCRdb kept only the in-frame ones, dropping some. Its table lists about 200,000 clones. V was shortened by 0 bases and J by 6 bases, with 11 bases between the two germline ends. This CDR3 has 14 residues. Germline V lookup: CDR1 LNHNV, CDR2 YYDKDF (reference sequence). Healthy bone marrow donors made up the donor group. Donors showed nominal health when sampled, although they likely had unrecorded immune exposures. Comments on this clone: The antigen remains unidentified.

The sample consisted of PBMCs. The chain is built from TRBV15 and TRBJ1-2; the D gene is possibly TRBD1 (6 bases). This clonotype was sampled from a boy under 18 in good health and CMV-seronegative. The CDR3 coding sequence is TGTGCCACCAGCAGAGAGCTCCCAGGGGATGGCTACACCTTC. Its protein is CATSRELPGDGYTF. The full variable domain, rest sourced from reference TRBV15 and TRBJ1-2, is DAMVIQNPRYQVTQFGKPVTLSCSQTLNHNVMYWYQQKSSQAPKLLFHYYDKDFNNEADTPDNFQSRRPNTSFCFLDIRSPGLGDTAMYLCATSRELPGDGYTFGSGTRLTVV.